These 20 T cell receptor beta chains share one sample of origin, sequenced in a study of cytomegalovirus exposure and HLA in healthy donors. The PCR ran on 60 Vbeta and 13 Jbeta primers. The protocol was immunoSEQ multiplex PCR, while the TCRdb copy is restricted to in-frame clones and leaves out a portion. The table shows 110,000 or so clones, with over 65% occurring only once. Sequencing was carried out using PBMCs. Source of these receptors: a woman aged 40 to 49 in good health and CMV-seropositive.

This chain connects TRBV21-1 to TRBJ1-2; TRBD1, the D gene given by the table, was not confirmed from the DNA. TRBV21-1 is noted as a pseudogene. This CDR3 has 15 residues. The CDR3 sequence: CASSKEEGEGYGYTF. DNA of the CDR3: TGTGCCAGCAGCAAAGAGGAAGGGGAAGGCTATGGCTACACCTTC.

The CDR3 spells CASSPEGVCGYTF. The DNA for the CDR3 is TGTGCCAGCTCACCAGAGGGGGTTTGTGGCTACACCTTC. The chain joins TRBV18 to TRBJ1-2; D might be TRBD1 (6 bases). V dropped 2 bases and J dropped 7 bases, with 11 bases sitting between them. CDR3 length: 13 amino acids. Germline V lookup: CDR1 KGHSH, CDR2 LQKENI.

The chain uses TRBV5-4 and TRBJ1-6, with 7 bases lining up with TRBD1. CDR1 is SGHNT, CDR2 YYREEE, per germline (reference sequence). The CDR3 runs to 14 residues. V trimming: 4 bases; J trimming: 7 bases; junction bases outside the gene matches: 5. CDR3: CASSPGTANSPLHF. For the CDR3, the DNA is TGTGCCAGCAGCCCTGGGACAGCCAATTCACCCCTCCACTTT.

The chain is built from TRBV20-1 and TRBJ2-2; D not resolved. Trimming took 6 bases from V and 7 from J, leaving 9 bases between them. In germline, CDR1 is DFQATT, CDR2 SNEGSKA (reference sequence). CDR3 length: 11 amino acids. CDR3 sequence: CSAVTSGELFF. In DNA form, the CDR3 reads TGCAGTGCGGTGACAAGCGGGGAGCTGTTTTTT.

The chain has TRBV2 and TRBJ1-3; 7 bases agree with TRBD1. This CDR3 has 15 residues. The germline gives CDR1 SNHLY, CDR2 FYNNEI. With V trimmed by 5 bases and J by 8 bases, 12 bases remained unmatched. The CDR3 sequence is CASSSQGHSRDTIYF. Written as DNA, the CDR3 is TGTGCCAGCAGTTCACAGGGGCACTCTCGGGACACCATATATTTT.

V gene TRBV7-2 combines with J gene TRBJ2-7; TRBD1 agrees at 9 bases. In germline, CDR1 is SGHTA, CDR2 FQGNSA. This CDR3 has 14 amino acids. V lost 4 bases to trimming and J lost 5 bases; unmatched junction nucleotides: 6. CDR3 sequence reads: CASSSGTGTHEQYF. CDR3 nucleotide sequence: TGTGCCAGCAGCTCCGGGACAGGGACCCACGAGCAGTACTTC.

The rearrangement links TRBV10-3 to TRBJ2-7; D perhaps matches TRBD2 (6 bases). The CDR3 covers 14 residues. Germline lookup yields CDR1 ENHRY and CDR2 SYGVKD. Trimming took 4 bases from V and 4 from J, leaving 14 bases between them. As DNA, the CDR3 is TGTGCCATCAGTGGGCCGGCTAGCGCGTACGAGCAGTACTTC. Its translation is CAISGPASAYEQYF.

The chain recombines TRBV6-1 with TRBJ2-5; 8 bases match TRBD2. This CDR3 has 14 residues. After removal of 4 bases from V and 2 bases from J, the junction contained 3 bases not matched to a gene. CDR1 and CDR2 from the germline V gene are MNHNS and SASEGT. CDR3 coding DNA: TGTGCCAGCAGTGCTGGACTAGCACAAGAGACCCAGTACTTC. This encodes CASSAGLAQETQYF.

This chain connects TRBV7-9 to TRBJ2-2, with TRBD2 matching 13 bases. The J segment lost 7 bases and the V segment lost 4 bases, leaving 6 bases of the junction unmatched. The germline CDR1 and CDR2 sequences are SEHNR and FQNEAQ (reference sequence). There are 16 residues in the CDR3. The CDR3 DNA reads as TGTGCCAGCAGCTCCGGACTAGCGGGAGTCGGCGGGGAGCTGTTTTTT. It encodes CASSSGLAGVGGELFF.

In its sample, this clone was seen a few times. The rearrangement uses TRBV5-1 and TRBJ2-1; 8 bases match TRBD2. This CDR3 is built from 14 residues. Germline CDR1 and CDR2: SGHRS and YFSETQ. J lost 9 bases, V lost 4 bases, and 9 bases had no gene match. This CDR3 is CASSRTGAGGEQFF. The CDR3 DNA reads TGCGCCAGCAGCCGTACGGGTGCGGGGGGTGAGCAGTTCTTC. The full variable domain, in which reference TRBV5-1 and TRBJ2-1 provide the parts outside the CDR3, is KAGVTQTPRYLIKTRGQQVTLSCSPISGHRSVSWYQQTPGQGLQFLFEYFSETQRNKGNFPGRFSGRQFSNSRSEMNVSTLELGDSALYLCASSRTGAGGEQFFGPGTRLTVL.

This clone showed up just a few times. The chain recombines TRBV7-9 with TRBJ2-3, with a possible D match to TRBD2 (5 bases). V dropped 2 bases and J dropped 6 bases, with 15 bases sitting between them. CDR3 length: 15 residues. Germline CDR1 and CDR2: SEHNR and FQNEAQ (reference sequence). The CDR3 DNA reads as TGTGCCAGCAGCTTAAGCATGGGAGTGGGTGATACGCAGTATTTT. This encodes CASSLSMGVGDTQYF.

V usage is TRBV5-1 and J usage is TRBJ1-5; a possible D gene is TRBD1 (5 bases). CDR1 is SGHRS and CDR2 is YFSETQ in the germline V gene. V was clipped by 1 base and J by 0 bases, with 11 bases between them. The CDR3 runs to 16 residues. As DNA, the CDR3 is TGCGCCAGCAGCTTGAGGGGCCCTCCTAGCAATCAGCCCCAGCATTTT. Protein product: CASSLRGPPSNQPQHF.

The chain recombines TRBV6-5 with TRBJ2-1; 10 positions agree with TRBD2. The CDR3 extends over 15 amino acids. Unmatched junction bases numbered 1, after V lost 0 bases and J lost 5 bases. Germline V CDR1 and CDR2: MNHEY, SVGAGI. CDR3 sequence (DNA): TGTGCCAGCAGTTACTCAGCGGGAGGGAACAATGAGCAGTTCTTC. Translated: CASSYSAGGNNEQFF.

This chain joins TRBV7-9 and TRBJ1-1; tentatively, D is TRBD1 (6 bases). The CDR3 has 17 residues. Germline-derived CDR1 and CDR2 are SEHNR and FQNEAQ (reference sequence). Trimming removed 2 bases at V and 1 base at J, with 17 bases between. CDR3 sequence reads: CASSLRGGGGGNTEAFF. For the CDR3, the DNA is TGTGCCAGCAGCTTAAGAGGGGGGGGAGGAGGGAACACTGAAGCTTTCTTT.

The rearrangement links TRBV5-1 to TRBJ2-7; D not certain. CDR1 and CDR2 (germline): SGHRS, YFSETQ. V dropped 4 bases and J dropped 4 bases, with 18 bases sitting between them. CDR3 length: 15 amino acids. The CDR3 bases are TGCGCCAGCAGCACCGTAGCACTGCTTAAGTACGAGCAGTACTTC. Its translation: CASSTVALLKYEQYF.

In nucleotides, the CDR3 is TGCGCCAGCAGCCAAGACCTCCTCCAGGACATATATGAAAAACTGTTTTTT. As protein: CASSQDLLQDIYEKLFF. The J gene is TRBJ1-4, the V gene TRBV4-3, with a tentative D call TRBD1 (5 bases). Germline-derived CDR1 and CDR2 are LGHNA and YSLEER. V was shortened by 0 bases and J by 6 bases, with 17 bases between the two germline ends. The CDR3 is 17 residues long.

The genes are TRBV7-3 and TRBJ1-2, with D possibly matching TRBD1 (6 bases). The length of the CDR3 is 15 residues. CDR1 is SGHTA, CDR2 FQGTGA, per germline. The V gene lost 6 bases and the J gene lost 2 bases, with 16 bases spanning the gap. The CDR3 is CASSPTQGGNYGYTF. CDR3 DNA sequence: TGTGCCAGCAGTCCAACACAGGGAGGGAACTATGGCTACACCTTC.

The chain uses TRBV7-3 and TRBJ1-3, with D unresolved. Per germline, CDR1 SGHTA and CDR2 FQGTGA. V was pared by 2 bases and J by 0 bases, with 5 bases between. CDR3 size: 14 residues. This CDR3 reads CASSLDISGNTIYF. The CDR3 DNA reads as TGTGCCAGCAGCTTAGACATCTCTGGAAACACCATATATTTT. The variable domain in full, completed from reference TRBV7-3 and TRBJ1-3, reads GAGVSQTPSNKVTEKGKYVELRCDPISGHTALYWYRQSLGQGPEFLIYFQGTGAADDSGLPNDRFFAVRPEGSVSTLKIQRTERGDSAVYLCASSLDISGNTIYFGEGSWLTVV.

The V and J genes are TRBV10-3 and TRBJ2-7; TRBD2 is a possible D gene (5 bases). V lost 2 bases to trimming and J lost 2 bases, with 16 bases between them. The length of the CDR3 is 16 residues. Germline loops: CDR1 ENHRY, CDR2 SYGVKD. The CDR3 nucleotides read TGTGCCATCAGTGAGGCGGTAGGGCTAGCAGCCTACGAGCAGTACTTC. Residues: CAISEAVGLAAYEQYF.

The chain uses TRBV4-3 and TRBJ1-2; 12 nucleotides align to TRBD1. J gave up 5 bases and V 1 base, and 8 bases lay outside the gene matches. Germline V gene data show CDR1 as LGHNA and CDR2 as YSLEER. The CDR3 has 17 residues. Here the CDR3 DNA reads TGCGCCAGCAGCCAAGCCCCCGGGACAGGGGGCGAATATGGCTACACCTTC. As protein: CASSQAPGTGGEYGYTF.